The 3 T cell receptor beta chains presented below share a single source sample, sequenced in a study of control samples from healthy donors and cancer patients (dated by TCRdb to the early 2020s). Library construction relied on the immunoSEQ multiplex PCR assay. What TCRdb holds here is the immuneACCESS table cut down to in-frame rearrangements. Part of the clones is not present; checked against another copy, under half of the missing clones reflect an unresolved V gene, and the others are unexplained. The sample records over 80,000 clones, 79% of which are singletons. Clones ranked in the top ten supply roughly 10% of the sample. The source material was blood. These receptors came from a woman aged 25-40 years in good health.

The chain uses TRBV5-4 and TRBJ1-1, with TRBD1 matching over 11 bases. CDR1 and CDR2 (germline): SGHNT, YYREEE (reference sequence). There are 16 residues in the CDR3. The trim removed 4 bases at V and 5 bases at J, leaving 10 bases unmatched. CDR3 sequence (DNA): TGTGCCAGCAGCCGATTCGGACAGGGGGCGATAACTGAAGCTTTCTTT. This sequence encodes CASSRFGQGAITEAFF.

The rearrangement links TRBV5-1 to TRBJ2-5; D is perhaps TRBD2 (7 bases). V shed 3 bases and J shed 5 bases, with 17 bases lying between them. The CDR3 is 15 amino acids. Per germline, CDR1 SGHRS and CDR2 YFSETQ. This CDR3 reads CASSSTGGPQETQYF. In nucleotides, the CDR3 is TGCGCCAGCAGCTCCACCGGGGGGCCCCAGGAGACCCAGTACTTC.

This chain uses TRBV19 with TRBJ2-7, with D maybe TRBD1 (6 bases). The germline V gene has CDR1 LNHDA and CDR2 SQIVND (reference sequence). This CDR3 has 13 amino acids. The ends were cut back, 3 bases at V and 6 bases at J, with 12 bases in the middle. The CDR3 DNA is TGTGCCAGTAGTATTAGGTGGGACACCGAGCAGTACTTC. This codes for CASSIRWDTEQYF.